The clone carrying this T cell receptor (beta chain) was seen a handful of times. Its antigen is undetermined. The entry originates in a study of graft-versus-host responses after intestinal transplantation. Study-wide results and caveats: Early declines in HvG clones that occurred post-transplant were associated with peak circulating GvH clone levels.

With V trimmed by 0 bases and J by 0 bases, 11 bases remained unmatched. CDR3 length: 19 amino acids. Germline lookup yields CDR1 MGHRA and CDR2 YSYEKL. The assay was immunoSEQ multiplex PCR, and TCRdb's table has in-frame clones only and misses some. The sample includes tens of thousands of clones, roughly nine tenths of them seen just once. V gene TRBV4-1 combines with J gene TRBJ1-5, with 7 bases aligning to TRBD1. This receptor was identified in a human donor who received an intestinal transplant. The specimen comprised unstimulated CD8+ T cells sorted from spleen or lymph node cells, sampled before intestinal transplant. The CDR3 sequence: CASSQDPWQGDYSNQPQHF. The CDR3 bases are TGCGCCAGCAGCCAAGATCCGTGGCAGGGGGATTATAGCAATCAGCCCCAGCATTTT.